The 6 T cell receptor beta chains reported below all come from one sample, sequenced in a study of technical replicates of blood from a handful of donors (dated by TCRdb to about 2017). Library generation was performed with the immunoSEQ multiplex PCR assay. TCRdb's version of the immuneACCESS table is confined to in-frame rearrangements and falls short of the full clone set. An unresolved V gene accounts for under half of the shortfall where checked; the remainder is of unknown origin. Here the sample has some 90,000 clones; approximately 95% occur a single time. Roughly 0.33% of the sample belongs to the ten largest clones. What was sequenced was T cells isolated from PBMCs. Source of these receptors: a human donor in good health.

The chain has TRBV27 and TRBJ2-7; a possible D gene is TRBD2 (5 bases). With 6 bases removed from V and 3 bases from J, the gap between germline ends came to 21 bases. CDR3 length: 16 residues. Germline CDR1 and CDR2: MNHEY and SMNVEV (reference sequence). This chain's CDR3 is CASSRNHGIKGYEQYF. The CDR3 DNA reads as TGTGCCAGCAGCCGAAACCACGGGATAAAAGGCTACGAGCAGTACTTC.

The chain has TRBV7-2 and TRBJ1-1; D may be TRBD1 (6 bases). Germline V CDR1 and CDR2: SGHTA, FQGNSA. The V and J ends lost 5 bases and 1 base respectively, with 11 bases between them. This CDR3 contains 14 residues. In DNA form, the CDR3 reads TGTGCCAGCAGCCTGGGACAAACGAACACTGAAGCTTTCTTT. This translates into CASSLGQTNTEAFF.

The chain uses TRBV27 and TRBJ2-3, with D uncertain. Germline-derived CDR1 and CDR2 are MNHEY and SMNVEV (reference sequence). CDR3 length equals 15 residues. Trimming took 0 bases from V and 3 from J, leaving 10 bases between them. CDR3 coding DNA: TGTGCCAGCAGTTTATCGATTGCTAGAACAGATACGCAGTATTTT. Protein product: CASSLSIARTDTQYF.

This clone was picked up one time. This chain links TRBV19 with TRBJ1-1; 7 bases agree with TRBD1. CDR3 length: 15 amino acids. V lost 1 base, J lost 6 bases, and 8 bases stayed unmatched. Germline V gives CDR1 LNHDA, CDR2 SQIVND (reference sequence). CDR3 sequence reads: CASSIGEGAQAEAFF. In DNA, the CDR3 is TGTGCCAGTAGTATAGGAGAGGGGGCGCAGGCTGAAGCTTTCTTT.

V gene TRBV7-2 combines with J gene TRBJ1-1, with D possibly TRBD1 on 5 matching bases. The CDR3 loop spans 14 amino acids. V dropped 0 bases and J dropped 10 bases, with 15 bases sitting between them. Germline values: CDR1 SGHTA, CDR2 FQGNSA. The CDR3 DNA is TGTGCCAGCAGCTTAGCCGGGCAGGGAAACGGAGCTTTCTTT. Its translation is CASSLAGQGNGAFF. Together with reference TRBV7-2 and TRBJ1-1, the CDR3 gives the full variable domain: GAGVSQSPSNKVTEKGKDVELRCDPISGHTALYWYRQSLGQGLEFLIYFQGNSAPDKSGLPSDRFSAERTGGSVSTLTIQRTQQEDSAVYLCASSLAGQGNGAFFGQGTRLTVV.

J is TRBJ2-7 and V is TRBV4-2; weak D call: TRBD2 (7 bases). Trimming removed 4 bases from V and 3 bases from J, with 16 bases in between. CDR3 length: 15 amino acids. Germline lookup yields CDR1 LGHNA and CDR2 YNFKEQ. CDR3 loop: CASSLTQRGGYEQYF. CDR3 bases: TGTGCCAGCAGCCTTACCCAGAGGGGGGGCTACGAGCAGTACTTC.